This passage covers 7 T cell receptor beta chains from one sample sequenced in a study of radiation and T cells in renal cell carcinoma. This table comes from immunoSEQ multiplex PCR, and its TCRdb copy is limited to in-frame clones, with some not included. The table includes approximately 150,000 clones, about 88% detected once. Time point noted: blood 4 weeks post-SBRT, at nephrectomy. Described treatment: 15 Gy SBRT to primary tumor, nephrectomy 4 weeks later. Sequences were derived from blood, sampled from a patient whose treatment included radiotherapy and nephrectomy. Source of these receptors: a woman aged 45-65 years with renal cell carcinoma.

V gene TRBV7-2 combines with J gene TRBJ1-1; unclear D gene. The V end lost 5 bases, the J end lost 4 bases, and 8 bases lay between the germline ends. Germline V gives CDR1 SGHTA, CDR2 FQGNSA. The CDR3 sequence is 12 residues long. This chain's CDR3 is CASSLPTTEAFF. The DNA of the CDR3 is TGTGCCAGCAGCCTCCCGACCACTGAAGCTTTCTTT.

This sequence joins TRBV9 and TRBJ2-5; no reliable D call. Germline V CDR1 and CDR2: SGDLS, YYNGEE. This CDR3 has 14 amino acids. V was cut by 0 bases and J by 0 bases, with 6 bases left in between. In DNA form, the CDR3 reads TGTGCCAGCAGCGTAGGTGGCTACCAAGAGACCCAGTACTTC. It specifies CASSVGGYQETQYF.

The gene calls are TRBV10-3 and TRBJ1-1, with TRBD1 identical over 12 bases. J lost 9 bases, V lost 10 bases, and 15 bases had no gene match. Germline CDR1 and CDR2: ENHRY and SYGVKD. The CDR3 sequence is 15 residues long. This chain's CDR3 is CATRTPPGTGGKAFF. CDR3 nucleotides: TGTGCCACCCGAACTCCCCCGGGGACAGGGGGCAAAGCTTTCTTT.

V is TRBV6-6 and J is TRBJ1-3; tentatively, D is TRBD1 (6 bases). This CDR3 is built from 13 residues. CDR1 is MNHNY, CDR2 SVGAGI, per germline (reference sequence). V was clipped by 6 bases and J by 4 bases, with 10 bases between them. DNA for the CDR3: TGTGCCAGCAGATTTGGGGGCGGAAACACCATATATTTT. It codes for CASRFGGGNTIYF.

This sequence joins TRBV19 and TRBJ1-3, with a weak D call TRBD1 (5 bases). V lost 4 bases, J lost 4 bases, and 11 bases lay in between. The length of the CDR3 is 14 residues. CDR1 is LNHDA and CDR2 is SQIVND in the germline V gene (reference sequence). CDR3 sequence reads: CASSTGTEGNTIYF. The DNA for the CDR3 is TGTGCCAGTAGTACAGGGACCGAAGGAAACACCATATATTTT.

V gene TRBV19 combines with J gene TRBJ2-7, with 11 bases that match TRBD2. V gave up 1 base and J gave up 3 bases; unmatched junction bases: 17. The CDR3 is made up of 20 amino acids. From germline, CDR1 is LNHDA and CDR2 SQIVND (reference sequence). In DNA form, the CDR3 reads TGTGCCAGTAGTATAGCCGCCCTAGCGGGAGGCCTTTCCTACAACTACGAGCAGTACTTC. This encodes CASSIAALAGGLSYNYEQYF.

In its sample, this clone was seen once. The V gene is TRBV2, the J gene TRBJ2-3, with 15 bases matching TRBD2. The CDR3 has 16 residues. J was trimmed by 3 bases and V by 6 bases; bases with no gene match: 4. Germline lookup yields CDR1 SNHLY and CDR2 FYNNEI. The CDR3 sequence is CASRKGTSGRTDTQYF. DNA for the CDR3: TGTGCCAGCAGAAAAGGGACTAGCGGGAGGACAGATACGCAGTATTTT.